This T cell receptor beta chain was identified in a study of blood T cell repertoires in COVID-19. The overall study: T cells, B-cell-depleted T cells, or PBMCs provided the cDNA or gDNA that served as material.

Regarding this clone: At one boundary the junction diverges from the germline segment, which might be a read error.

Germline V gene data show CDR1 as MNHEY and CDR2 as SVGAGI. The CDR3 is 14 residues long. TCRdb's table, derived via immunoSEQ multiplex PCR, lists solely in-frame clones and lacks some. The sample has approximately 230,000 clones, about 85% seen once; the top ten hold 3% to 3.5%. This sequence was found in a man aged 18 to 29 with active or convalescent COVID-19. Sequencing input: peripheral blood. The rearrangement uses TRBV6-5 and TRBJ1-6, with TRBD1 identical over 8 bases. CDR3 loop: CASSWTGYTSPLHF. In DNA form, the CDR3 reads TGTGCCAGCAGCTGGACAGGGTATACTTCACCCCTCCACTTT.